This is a list of T cell receptor beta chains from one sample in a study of CD4 and CD8 cells across lung adenocarcinoma regions. TCRdb ran MiXCR on the PCR reads and lists one entry per CDR3 protein. Among 9,500 to 12,000 distinct CDR3 sequences listed, over 45% were seen once. Material for sequencing was CD8+ T cells from the margin of a lung tumor. The origin of the receptors is a male donor with lung adenocarcinoma. The CD4 and CD8 labels of this study may be unreliable. CDR3s include the opening cysteine and the closing phenylalanine or tryptophan. Each record gives: clone size, V gene, D gene, J gene, CDR3 DNA, CDR3 protein. The D gene is left open where the match is weak. Some rows mark clone size as missing; the rest say once, few, many or name a class of expanded clone.

large	TRBV6-1	-	TRBJ2-7	TGTGCCAGCAGTGAGTCAGGGGGGGCCTACGAGCAGTACTTC	CASSESGGAYEQYF
-	TRBV7-9	-	TRBJ2-1	TGTGCCAGCAGCTCAACGGAGCATCGGAACTACAATGAGCAGTTCTTC	CASSSTEHRNYNEQFF
large	TRBV6-1	TRBD2	TRBJ2-1	TGTGCCAGCAGTGAAACGTGGACTAGCGGGACCAATGAGCAGTTCTTC	CASSETWTSGTNEQFF
-	TRBV27	-	TRBJ2-5	TGTGCCGGCACCCCCGGGGGCGGTGGCGCAGAGACCCAGTACTTT	CAGTPGGGGAETQYF
few	TRBV10-3	-	TRBJ2-3	TGTGCCATCAGTGACCCCCGGGTTCGGGGCGCGGATACGCAGTATTTT	CAISDPRVRGADTQYF
many	TRBV10-1	-	TRBJ2-1	TGCGCCAGCGGAACGGGGGTGGGCCGGGGGCTCGAGCAGTTCTTC	CASGTGVGRGLEQFF
-	TRBV27	TRBD2	TRBJ2-2	TGTGCCAGCAGGCAGACTAGCGGGTTCACAGGTAAGCTGTTTTTT	CASRQTSGFTGKLFF
-	TRBV6-1	TRBD1	TRBJ2-5	TGTGCCAGCAGCCTTCGTGGGACAGGCCAAGAGACCCAGTACTTC	CASSLRGTGQETQYF
-	TRBV12-3/TRBV12-4	-	TRBJ2-7	TGTGCCAGCGGGGAGCATGAGCAGTACTTC	CASGEHEQYF
-	TRBV27	-	TRBJ1-1	TGTGCCAGCAGTTACCCCCGGGCAGGGAAAAGAGACACTGAAGCTTTCTTT	CASSYPRAGKRDTEAFF
-	TRBV6-1	-	TRBJ1-3	TGTGCCAGCCAAACTGATGGAAACACCATATATTTT	CASQTDGNTIYF
few	TRBV6-1	-	TRBJ1-6	TGTGCCAGCAGTGAAGTGGTCCTACATAAATTTTATCATAATTCACCCCTCCACTTT	CASSEVVLHKFYHNSPLHF
-	TRBV9	-	TRBJ2-4	TGTGCCAGCACCGGGCTAGGAACCAAAAACACTCAGTACTTC	CASTGLGTKNTQYF
-	TRBV27	-	TRBJ2-2	TGTGCCAGCAGACCCTCGCTGTACGGGGAGCTGTTTTTT	CASRPSLYGELFF
many	TRBV24-1	-	TRBJ2-7	TGTGCCACCAGTGATTTGACTGCCAGTTCCCCCTACGAGCAGTACTTC	CATSDLTASSPYEQYF
many	TRBV27	-	TRBJ1-1	TGTGCCAGCAGTTTCCTAACAGGGCTGAACACTGAAGCTTTCTTT	CASSFLTGLNTEAFF
many	TRBV6-5	-	TRBJ1-2	TGTGCCAGCAGTAACAGGCCGGGATCAGCTTATGGCTACACCTTC	CASSNRPGSAYGYTF
-	TRBV7-6	-	TRBJ2-5	TGTGCCAGCAGCGTGGGGCTCGGGGGCGGGGACCAAGAGACCCAGTACTTT	CASSVGLGGGDQETQYF
-	TRBV10-2	-	TRBJ2-4	TGCGCCAGCAGTGGGGACACCAAAAACATTCAGTACTTC	CASSGDTKNIQYF
few	TRBV7-7	-	TRBJ2-2	TGTGCTAGCAGCTTCGGCAGGGGACGGACCGGGGAGCTGTTTTTT	CASSFGRGRTGELFF
-	TRBV24-1	-	TRBJ2-5	TGTGCCGCGGGGGACGGGGGCCGTGACCAAGAGACCCAGTATTTC	CAAGDGGRDQETQYF
many	TRBV11-3	TRBD2	TRBJ2-7	TGTGCCAGCAGCCCCGGACTAGGGATGGGGTACGAGCAGTACTTC	CASSPGLGMGYEQYF
once	TRBV6-1	TRBD1	TRBJ1-1	TGTGCCAGCAGTCCCCGGGACAGGTTGAACACTGAAGCTTTCTTT	CASSPRDRLNTEAFF
many	TRBV11-2	-	TRBJ2-5	TGTGCCAGTACTCAGGGCCAGCAAGAGACCCAGTACTTC	CASTQGQQETQYF
once	TRBV6-5	-	TRBJ2-1	TGTGCCAGCAGTTACTTTCCTCTAGATTCCGGGGAGCAGTATTTC	CASSYFPLDSGEQYF
-	TRBV7-9	TRBD1	TRBJ2-3	TGTGCCAGCAGCCTCTCCGGACAGGGAAATTCAGATACGCAGTATTTT	CASSLSGQGNSDTQYF
-	TRBV3-1	-	TRBJ1-3	TGTGCCAGCAGCCAAGGAAGCGGAAACACCATATATTTT	CASSQGSGNTIYF
many	TRBV6-5	-	TRBJ1-2	TGTGCCAGCAGTTACCGGCAGGGGACGGGCTACACCTTC	CASSYRQGTGYTF
-	TRBV6-1	-	TRBJ2-5	TGTGCCAGCAGTGGTGGGACGTCAGGGACCCAGTACTTC	CASSGGTSGTQYF
few	TRBV10-1	TRBD1	TRBJ2-1	TGCGCCAGCAGTGGAACAGACAGGGGCCCCTACAATGAGCAGTTCTTC	CASSGTDRGPYNEQFF
large	TRBV6-5	-	TRBJ1-2	TGTGCCAGCAGTTTTGGCCCCGGATCCTCCTATGGCTACACCTTC	CASSFGPGSSYGYTF
-	TRBV6-1	-	TRBJ2-3	TGTGCCAGCAGGGTGGCGGTGTTATGCACCAATGAGCAGTATTTT	CASRVAVLCTNEQYF
-	TRBV7-9	-	TRBJ2-1	TGTGCCAGCAGCTTAGATCGGGCAGGAGGTCGCTACTTC	CASSLDRAGGRYF
once	TRBV6-1	TRBD1	TRBJ2-3	TGTGCCAGCAGACAGGGGGCTTGGGCAGAGACGCAGTACTTT	CASRQGAWAETQYF
many	TRBV27	TRBD2	TRBJ2-7	TGTGCCAGCAGTTCACCCCTAGCGGGGGGGCTATACGAGCAGTACTTC	CASSSPLAGGLYEQYF
-	TRBV5-1	-	TRBJ2-3	TGCGCCAGCAGCTTGGCAACAGGGTATTCGCCCACAGATACGCAGTATTTT	CASSLATGYSPTDTQYF
-	TRBV10-3	-	TRBJ2-3	TGTGCCACCACGAACGGCGGGGACAGAGTAACAGATACGCAGTATTTT	CATTNGGDRVTDTQYF
few	TRBV20-1	-	TRBJ1-6	TGCAGTGCTAGAGATCGTAGGAATAATTCACCCCTCCACTTT	CSARDRRNNSPLHF
-	TRBV20-1	-	TRBJ2-5	TGCAGTGCTAGAGATGGGCGTGGGCAGTACTTC	CSARDGRGQYF
-	TRBV27	TRBD2	TRBJ2-1	TGTGCCAGCAGTTTACGAGCGGGAGTAACAGGTGAGCAGTTCTTC	CASSLRAGVTGEQFF
few	TRBV6-1	-	TRBJ2-1	TGTGCCAGCAGTGGCGATTCCGCGGTAGACTACAATGAGCAGTTCTTC	CASSGDSAVDYNEQFF
-	TRBV10-2	TRBD1	TRBJ2-5	TGCGCCAGCCGGGAGACAGGGGCACAAGAGACCCAGTACTTC	CASRETGAQETQYF
-	TRBV5-1	TRBD2	TRBJ2-3	TGCGCCAGCAGCATCGGGCTCGGGGGGAAAGATACGCAGTATTTT	CASSIGLGGKDTQYF
few	TRBV6-5	TRBD2	TRBJ2-3	TGTGCCAGCAGTTACGGGAGGGGACCGAGCACAGAGACCCAGTACTTT	CASSYGRGPSTETQYF
few	TRBV5-1	-	TRBJ1-4	TGCGCCACCTCGGTCTTGGGGGCAACTAATGAAAAACTGTTTTTT	CATSVLGATNEKLFF
few	TRBV20-1	TRBD2	TRBJ2-1	TGCAGTGCTCCTAGGACTAGCGGGGCCTCCAATGAGCAGTTCTTC	CSAPRTSGASNEQFF
large	TRBV27	TRBD2	TRBJ2-1	TGTGCCAGCAGTACTTGGACTAGCGGGATCTACAATGAGCAGTTCTTC	CASSTWTSGIYNEQFF
few	TRBV3-1	-	TRBJ2-1	TGTGCCAGCAGCCTTTCCGGGAACCAACTTTACTTC	CASSLSGNQLYF
few	TRBV7-3	-	TRBJ2-5	TGTGCCAGCAGCTTAAGGTTGGGCCGGGGAGAGACCCAGTACTTC	CASSLRLGRGETQYF
few	TRBV10-1	TRBD1	TRBJ2-7	TGCGCCAGCAGTAGTGGGGACAGGGGAACCTACGAGCAGTACTTC	CASSSGDRGTYEQYF
many	TRBV11-3	-	TRBJ2-3	TGTGCCAGCAGCCCTGGAGGGGCAGATACGCAGTATTTT	CASSPGGADTQYF
-	TRBV11-2	TRBD2	TRBJ2-5	TGTGCCAGCAGCCCAACTAGCGGGACGGGAGAGACCCAGTACTTC	CASSPTSGTGETQYF
-	TRBV6-1	TRBD2	TRBJ2-1	TGTGCCAGCTACCGGTGGGAGGGCGTCGATGAGCAGTTCTTC	CASYRWEGVDEQFF
-	TRBV19	TRBD2	TRBJ2-1	TGTGCCACCTCATCGTCCGGGGGGTACGAGCAGTTCTTC	CATSSSGGYEQFF
-	TRBV7-2	-	TRBJ1-3	TGTGCCAGCAGCTTCGCCAGGAGTCTGGCGGACACCATATATTTT	CASSFARSLADTIYF
-	TRBV6-1	-	TRBJ2-1	TGTGCCAGCAGGGTGGCGGTGGCATCCAACAATGCGCAGTTTTTC	CASRVAVASNNAQFF
few	TRBV6-5	TRBD1	TRBJ2-1	TGTGCCAGCAGTTACTTGGGACAGGACCTCAATGAGCAGTTCTTC	CASSYLGQDLNEQFF
-	TRBV10-1	-	TRBJ2-7	TGCGCCAGCCGGCGGAGAGGACTGTACGAGCAGTACTTC	CASRRRGLYEQYF
few	TRBV11-3	-	TRBJ2-1	TGTGCCAGCAGCTTAGGGCTTCCCAATGAGCAGTTCTTC	CASSLGLPNEQFF
large	TRBV6-5	-	TRBJ2-1	TGTGCCAGCAGTAGGGACATGGCTGGGTATGAGCAGTTCTTC	CASSRDMAGYEQFF